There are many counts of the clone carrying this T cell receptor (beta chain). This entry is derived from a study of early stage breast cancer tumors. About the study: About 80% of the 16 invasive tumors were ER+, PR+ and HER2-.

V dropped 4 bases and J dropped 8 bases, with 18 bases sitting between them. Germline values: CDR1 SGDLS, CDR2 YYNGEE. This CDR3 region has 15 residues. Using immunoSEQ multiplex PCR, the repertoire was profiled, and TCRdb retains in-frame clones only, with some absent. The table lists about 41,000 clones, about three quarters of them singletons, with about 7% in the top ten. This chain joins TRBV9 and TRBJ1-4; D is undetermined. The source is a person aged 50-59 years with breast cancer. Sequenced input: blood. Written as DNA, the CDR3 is TGTGCCAGCAGCCTAGAAGGGTTCCCGGGAGAAAAACTGTTTTTT. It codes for CASSLEGFPGEKLFF. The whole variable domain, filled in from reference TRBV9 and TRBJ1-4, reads DSGVTQTPKHLITATGQRVTLRCSPRSGDLSVYWYQQSLDQGLQFLIQYYNGEERAKGNILERFSAQQFPDLHSELNLSSLELGDSALYFCASSLEGFPGEKLFFGSGTQLSVL.